What follows are 22 T cell receptor beta chains derived from one specimen sequenced in a study of T cells after yellow fever vaccination (dated by TCRdb to between 2019 and 2020). The sample's treatment or condition label, decoded: live attenuated yellow fever vaccine strain. The receptor library was made with 5' RACE. The reads were generated on an Illumina HiSeq 2500. TCRdb's own reprocessing of the public reads used fastp at Q25 and MiXCR and kept productive beta chains. Rows with one shared CDR3 protein collapse into an entry with the most common genes and DNA. This sample lists hundreds of thousands of distinct CDR3 sequences; 13% were detected once. The ten largest clones add up to around an eighth of the sample. Sequenced material: PBMCs, taken on the day of the yellow fever booster vaccination. All receptors derive from a man in his thirties or forties who received the YFV17D yellow fever vaccine.

The chain recombines TRBV3-1 with TRBJ2-1; 13 nucleotides align to TRBD2. Germline V gene sequence: CDR1 LGHDT, CDR2 YNNKEL (reference sequence). V lost 10 bases and J lost 12; bases outside the gene matches: 9. The CDR3 contains 13 residues. The CDR3 is CATGLAGEGGQFF. The CDR3 DNA is TGTGCCACCGGACTAGCGGGAGAAGGGGGGCAGTTCTTC.

As DNA, the CDR3 is TGTGCCAGCTCACCAGTTGGTGAGCAGTTCTTC. Protein product: CASSPVGEQFF. This rearrangement joins TRBV18 to TRBJ2-1; D remains unclear. Germline CDR1 reads KGHSH; CDR2 reads LQKENI. This CDR3 has 11 amino acids. Trimming took 2 bases from V and 9 from J, leaving 5 bases between them. The full variable domain, completed using reference TRBV18 and TRBJ2-1, is NAGVMQNPRHLVRRRGQEARLRCSPMKGHSHVYWYRQLPEEGLKFMVYLQKENIIDESGMPKERFSAEFPKEGPSILRIQQVVRGDSAAYFCASSPVGEQFFGPGTRLTVL.

V and J are TRBV20-1 and TRBJ2-5; 11 nucleotides align to TRBD2. Trimming removed 3 bases from V and 3 bases from J; junction bases left unmatched: 3. Per the germline V gene, CDR1 is DFQATT and CDR2 is SNEGSKA (reference sequence). The CDR3 loop spans 14 amino acids. The CDR3 DNA is TGCAGTGCTAGGGGGACTAGCGGAAAAGAGACCCAGTACTTC. Its translation: CSARGTSGKETQYF.

This clonotype was observed a few times. The chain recombines TRBV25-1 with TRBJ1-4; D might be TRBD1 (5 bases). The germline CDR1 and CDR2 sequences are MGHDK and SYGVNS. V was clipped by 3 bases and J by 0 bases, with 11 bases between them. CDR3 size: 16 residues. The DNA of the CDR3 is TGTGCCAGCAGTGATGGGGGAACCTCAACTAATGAAAAACTGTTTTTT. Its protein product is CASSDGGTSTNEKLFF.

The chain recombines TRBV20-1 with TRBJ2-7, with D unresolved. In germline, CDR1 is DFQATT, CDR2 SNEGSKA (reference sequence). This CDR3 has 11 amino acids. The CDR3 region is CSAASTYEQYF. The CDR3 DNA reads as TGCAGCGCGGCTTCGACCTACGAGCAGTACTTC.

This clonotype has only a few counts. This chain uses TRBV4-1 with TRBJ1-1; D call uncertain. This CDR3 is built from 14 residues. The germline gives CDR1 MGHRA, CDR2 YSYEKL. Trimming shortened V by 0 bases and J by 1 base, and 6 bases separated the two germline ends. CDR3 in DNA: TGCGCCAGCAGCCAAGAGGGCCAGAACACTGAAGCTTTCTTT. Protein: CASSQEGQNTEAFF.

V is TRBV5-1 and J is TRBJ2-1; 12 nucleotides agree with TRBD2. CDR3 length: 18 residues. The trim removed 0 bases at V and 3 bases at J, leaving 7 bases unmatched. Germline CDR1 SGHRS, CDR2 YFSETQ. CDR3 sequence (DNA): TGCGCCAGCAGCTTGGCCCCTAGCGGGAGGGCCGTCTACAATGAGCAGTTCTTC. Protein sequence: CASSLAPSGRAVYNEQFF.

A few counts support this clonotype. This sequence joins TRBV20-1 and TRBJ2-5; 7 bases are shared with TRBD1. The germline V gene has CDR1 DFQATT and CDR2 SNEGSKA (reference sequence). Unmatched junction bases numbered 17, after V lost 7 bases and J lost 6 bases. The length of the CDR3 is 15 residues. The CDR3: CSVRGQFIGVKTQYF. The CDR3 DNA is TGCAGTGTAAGGGGACAGTTTATCGGTGTGAAGACCCAGTACTTC.

The genes are TRBV7-2 and TRBJ2-3; 10 bases are a match to TRBD2. Germline V gene lookup returns CDR1 SGHTA and CDR2 FQGNSA. Losses at the gene ends were 5 bases for V and 5 bases for J; bases not matched to a gene: 1. The CDR3 runs 13 residues. CDR3 in DNA: TGTGCCAGCAGCAGCGGGAGGGTAGATACGCAGTATTTT. Protein product: CASSSGRVDTQYF.

V and J are TRBV6-5 and TRBJ2-5; a possible D gene is TRBD2 (5 bases). Germline assignment: CDR1 MNHEY and CDR2 SVGAGI. The CDR3 is made up of 15 amino acids. V lost 4 bases to trimming and J lost 5 bases, with 17 bases between them. The CDR3 nucleotides read TGTGCCAGCAGTTTCTCCCGGGATAGGGCGGAGACCCAGTACTTC. This sequence encodes CASSFSRDRAETQYF.

This clonotype showed up many times. This chain uses TRBV27 with TRBJ2-1; D gene unclear. Germline CDR1 and CDR2: MNHEY and SMNVEV (reference sequence). V lost 3 bases and J lost 6, with 6 bases in between. This CDR3 has 12 residues. CDR3 bases: TGTGCCAGCAGTTTCTGGGGCAATGAGCAGTTCTTC. This gives the protein CASSFWGNEQFF.

This clonotype has only a few counts. The chain links TRBV20-1 to TRBJ1-1; D is possibly TRBD1 (5 bases). The CDR3 has 15 residues. Looked up from germline, CDR1 is DFQATT and CDR2 is SNEGSKA (reference sequence). Trimming took 1 base from V and 6 from J, leaving 18 bases between them. The CDR3 DNA reads TGCAGTGCTAGAGTCCCGTCGGGGGGAAGGCCTGAAGCTTTCTTT. Amino acids: CSARVPSGGRPEAFF.

The V and J genes are TRBV11-2 and TRBJ1-1; D is perhaps TRBD1 (5 bases). CDR1 is SGHAT, CDR2 FQNNGV, per germline. V was cut by 4 bases and J by 4 bases, with 16 bases left in between. The CDR3 is made up of 15 amino acids. The CDR3, as DNA: TGTGCCAGCAGCTCCTCCGATACCCAGGGCACTGAAGCTTTCTTT. It is translated as CASSSSDTQGTEAFF.

This clonotype has at least ten counts. This chain joins TRBV7-2 and TRBJ2-7; D is unclear. The length of the CDR3 is 11 residues. CDR1 and CDR2 from the germline V gene are SGHTA and FQGNSA. V was shortened by 1 base and J by 6 bases, with 4 bases between the two germline ends. The CDR3 spells CASSLVREQYF. The CDR3 nucleotides read TGTGCCAGCAGCTTAGTCCGCGAGCAGTACTTC.

This rearrangement joins TRBV20-1 to TRBJ2-3, with 14 bases fitting TRBD2. The trim removed 4 bases at V and 1 base at J, leaving 7 bases unmatched. Germline CDR1 reads DFQATT; CDR2 reads SNEGSKA (reference sequence). The CDR3 runs to 17 residues. This chain's CDR3 is CSAMGLAGVRGTDTQYF. The CDR3 region has the DNA TGCAGTGCTATGGGACTAGCGGGAGTTCGCGGCACAGATACGCAGTATTTT.

This clonotype was observed a handful of times. The chain carries TRBV14 and TRBJ2-7; no reliable D call. Trimming pared 3 bases from V and 2 bases from J, leaving 11 bases between. CDR1 and CDR2 (germline): SGHDN, FVKESK. This CDR3 region has 14 residues. CDR3 DNA: TGTGCCAGCAGCCAGGCACTTACCACCTACGAGCAGTACTTC. It is translated as CASSQALTTYEQYF.

CDR3 sequence (DNA): TGTGCCAGCAGCCCGTGGCAAGAGGATACGCAGTATTTT. It translates to CASSPWQEDTQYF. The V and J genes are TRBV7-6 and TRBJ2-3; D is uncertain. V was shortened by 5 bases and J by 6 bases, with 12 bases between the two germline ends. This CDR3 region has 13 residues. Germline CDR1 is SGHVS and CDR2 is FNYEAQ.

V gene TRBV4-3 combines with J gene TRBJ2-1; a weak D match, TRBD1 (5 bases). V was clipped by 2 bases and J by 4 bases, with 12 bases between them. From germline, CDR1 is LGHNA and CDR2 YSLEER. The CDR3 totals 15 residues. This chain's CDR3 is CASSQSGQGYNEQFF. CDR3 in DNA: TGCGCCAGCAGCCAATCTGGACAAGGGTACAATGAGCAGTTCTTC.

The rearrangement uses TRBV20-1 and TRBJ1-2, with D hard to call. Per the germline V gene, CDR1 is DFQATT and CDR2 is SNEGSKA (reference sequence). Trimming cost V 1 base and J 7 bases, with 7 bases left between them. There are 11 residues in the CDR3. Here the CDR3 DNA reads TGCAGTGCTAGAGCGGCACCTGGCTACACCTTC. Its translation: CSARAAPGYTF.

This clonotype appeared many times. The chain recombines TRBV20-1 with TRBJ2-7, with 7 bases fitting TRBD2. The CDR3 extends over 13 amino acids. The junction had 5 bases not matched to a gene; V was cut back by 5 bases and J by 1 base. Germline V gives CDR1 DFQATT, CDR2 SNEGSKA (reference sequence). CDR3 bases: TGCAGTGCTCTCGGGGGGTCTTCCTACGAGCAGTACTTC. Amino acid sequence: CSALGGSSYEQYF.

This clonotype was found a few times. CDR3 region: CASSLGGPTNEKLFF. CDR3 coding DNA: TGCGCCAGCAGCTTGGGAGGTCCAACTAATGAAAAACTGTTTTTT. The chain links TRBV5-1 to TRBJ1-4; D unresolved. CDR3 length: 15 residues. Germline values: CDR1 SGHRS, CDR2 YFSETQ. Deletions cut 0 bases from V and 0 bases from J, with 6 bases between.

In its sample, this clonotype was seen a few times. V usage is TRBV4-2 and J usage is TRBJ2-7; 8 nucleotides align to TRBD2. Losses at the gene ends were 3 bases for V and 2 bases for J; bases not matched to a gene: 9. The CDR3 has 16 residues. Germline-derived CDR1 and CDR2 are LGHNA and YNFKEQ. The CDR3 DNA is TGTGCCAGCAGCCAGGGGGGTAGCGGGGTAACCTACGAGCAGTACTTC. This gives the protein CASSQGGSGVTYEQYF.